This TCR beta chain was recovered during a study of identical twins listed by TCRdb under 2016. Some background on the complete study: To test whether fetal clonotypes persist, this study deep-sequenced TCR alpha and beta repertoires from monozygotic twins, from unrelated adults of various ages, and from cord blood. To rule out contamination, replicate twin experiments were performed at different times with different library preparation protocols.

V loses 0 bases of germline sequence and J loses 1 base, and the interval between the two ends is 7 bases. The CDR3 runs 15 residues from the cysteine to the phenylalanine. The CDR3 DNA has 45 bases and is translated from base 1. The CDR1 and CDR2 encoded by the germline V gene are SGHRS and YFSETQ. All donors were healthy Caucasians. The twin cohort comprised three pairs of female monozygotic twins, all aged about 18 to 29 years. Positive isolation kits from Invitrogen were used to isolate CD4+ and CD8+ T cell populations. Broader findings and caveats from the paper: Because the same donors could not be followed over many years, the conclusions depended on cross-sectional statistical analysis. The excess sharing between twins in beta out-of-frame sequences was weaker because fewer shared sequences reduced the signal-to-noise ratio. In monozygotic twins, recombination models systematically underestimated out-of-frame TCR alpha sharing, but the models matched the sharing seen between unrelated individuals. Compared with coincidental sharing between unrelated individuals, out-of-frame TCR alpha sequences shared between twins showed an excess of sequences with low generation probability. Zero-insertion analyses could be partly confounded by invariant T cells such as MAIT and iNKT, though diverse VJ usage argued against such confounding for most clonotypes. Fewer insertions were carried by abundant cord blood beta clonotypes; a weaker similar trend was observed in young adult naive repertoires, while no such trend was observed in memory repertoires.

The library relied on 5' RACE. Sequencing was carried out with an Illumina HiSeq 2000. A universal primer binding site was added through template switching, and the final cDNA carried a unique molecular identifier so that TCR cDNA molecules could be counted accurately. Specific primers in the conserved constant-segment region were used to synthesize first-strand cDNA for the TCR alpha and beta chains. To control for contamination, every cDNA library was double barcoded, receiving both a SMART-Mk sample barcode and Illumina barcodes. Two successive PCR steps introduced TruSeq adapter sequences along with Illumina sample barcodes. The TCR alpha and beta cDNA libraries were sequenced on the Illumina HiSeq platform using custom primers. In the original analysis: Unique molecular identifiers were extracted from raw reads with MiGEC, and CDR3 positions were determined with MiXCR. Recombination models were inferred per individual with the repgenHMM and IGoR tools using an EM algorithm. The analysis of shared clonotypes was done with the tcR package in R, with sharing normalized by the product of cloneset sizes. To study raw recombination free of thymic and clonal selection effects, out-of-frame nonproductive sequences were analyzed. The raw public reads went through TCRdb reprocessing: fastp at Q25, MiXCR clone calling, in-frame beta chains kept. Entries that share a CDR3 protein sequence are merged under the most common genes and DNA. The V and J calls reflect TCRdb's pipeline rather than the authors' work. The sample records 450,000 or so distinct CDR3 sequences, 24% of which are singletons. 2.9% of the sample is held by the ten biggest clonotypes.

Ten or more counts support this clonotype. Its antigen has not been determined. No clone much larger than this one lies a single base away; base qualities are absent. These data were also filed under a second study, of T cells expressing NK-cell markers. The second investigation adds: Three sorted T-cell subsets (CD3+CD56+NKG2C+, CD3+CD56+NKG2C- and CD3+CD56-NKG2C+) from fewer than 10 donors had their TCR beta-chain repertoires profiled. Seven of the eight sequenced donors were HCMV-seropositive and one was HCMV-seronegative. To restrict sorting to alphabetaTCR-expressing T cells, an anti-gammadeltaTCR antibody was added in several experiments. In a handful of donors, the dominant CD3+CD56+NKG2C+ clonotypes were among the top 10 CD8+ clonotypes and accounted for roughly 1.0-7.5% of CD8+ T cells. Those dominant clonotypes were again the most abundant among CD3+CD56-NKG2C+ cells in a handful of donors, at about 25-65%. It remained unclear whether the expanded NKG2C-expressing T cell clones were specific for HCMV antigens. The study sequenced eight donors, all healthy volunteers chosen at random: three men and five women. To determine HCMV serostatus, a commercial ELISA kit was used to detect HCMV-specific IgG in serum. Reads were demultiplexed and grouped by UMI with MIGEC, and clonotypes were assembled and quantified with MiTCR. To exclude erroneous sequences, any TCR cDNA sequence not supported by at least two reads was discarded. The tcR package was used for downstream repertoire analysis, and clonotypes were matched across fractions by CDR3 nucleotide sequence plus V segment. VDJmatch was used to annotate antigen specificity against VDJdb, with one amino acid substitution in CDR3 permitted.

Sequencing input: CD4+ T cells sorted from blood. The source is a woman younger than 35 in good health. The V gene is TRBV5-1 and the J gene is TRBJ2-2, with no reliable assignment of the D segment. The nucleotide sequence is TGCGCCAGCAGCTTGGTAGGACGGAACACCGGGGAGCTGTTTTTT. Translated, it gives CASSLVGRNTGELFF.